This entry is about one T cell receptor (beta chain). Amplified TCR beta CDR3 regions were obtained using RNA transcripts as template. After a first-round RT-PCR with HTBI primers, a second-round multiplex PCR was run. TCRdb passed the multiplex PCR reads through MiXCR, listing each CDR3 protein once. The profile shows roughly 300,000 distinct CDR3 sequences, about 17% of them singletons. No donor had other autoimmune disease, uncontrolled infection, pregnancy or lactation. V was clipped by 5 bases and J by 5 bases, with 12 bases between them. The CDR3 has 13 residues. CDR1 and CDR2 (germline): SGHTA, FQGTGA. The sample comes from a study of Graves' ophthalmopathy and Graves' hyperthyroidism.

The chain joins TRBV7-3 to TRBJ2-5; no reliable D call. The sequence derives from an adult man with Graves' ophthalmopathy. The sample consisted of peripheral blood. The CDR3 DNA follows: TGTGCCAGCAGCCATCGGACCCGGGAGACCCAGTACTTC. It codes for CASSHRTRETQYF.